Below are 3 T cell receptor beta chains sequenced from a single sample in a study of tumor and adjacent non-tumor tissue in lung cancer. RNA was extracted from bulk tissue without any cell sorting. Three rounds of nested PCR, following a modified ARM-PCR protocol, produced the TCRbeta library. TCRdb re-called the multiplex PCR reads with MiXCR, one entry per CDR3 protein. The table includes over 110,000 distinct CDR3 sequences, approximately 66% detected once. Sequencing was carried out using lung tumor tissue. All receptors come from a man aged 55 to 70 with small cell lung cancer.

The chain uses TRBV29-1 and TRBJ1-1, with unresolved D. Germline V gives CDR1 SQVTM, CDR2 ANQGSEA. The CDR3 is 13 amino acids. This CDR3 reads CSIRHGRNTEAFF. The CDR3 DNA sequence: TGCAGTATCCGACATGGGAGAAACACTGAAGCTTTCTTT.

The sample holds one count of this clonotype. This chain uses TRBV11-2 with TRBJ2-5, with 7 bases identical to TRBD1. The germline CDR1 and CDR2 sequences are SGHAT and FQNNGV. The CDR3 runs to 16 residues. Unmatched junction bases numbered 14, after V lost 7 bases and J lost 3 bases. CDR3 in DNA: TGTGCCAGCAACCAAAGTTCCTGGACAGGAAAAGAGACCCAGTACTTC. Protein: CASNQSSWTGKETQYF.

This clonotype was recorded many times. The V and J genes are TRBV6-2 or TRBV6-3 and TRBJ2-7, with 7 bases lining up with TRBD2. Looked up from germline, CDR1 is MNHEY and CDR2 is SVGEGT. With 6 bases clipped from V and 0 bases from J, the junction kept 8 bases outside the gene matches. CDR3 size: 15 residues. The CDR3 DNA reads as TGTGCCAGCAGCCGCACAGCGGGATTCTCCTACGAGCAGTACGTC. It encodes CASSRTAGFSYEQYV.